This T cell receptor (beta chain) was documented in a study of response to subunit inactivated influenza vaccine. Overall study findings and caveats: The authors suggested that few new T cells are recruited per seasonal influenza vaccination.

This clonotype was detected a few times. Its antigen is as yet unknown. Germline trimming cut 7 bases from V and 7 bases from J; bases unmatched to any gene: 11. The germline V gene has CDR1 SGHRS and CDR2 YFSETQ. CDR3 length: 13 residues. One entry per CDR3 protein results from TCRdb running MiXCR on the RT-PCR reads. The table lists 800,000 to 1,000,000 distinct CDR3 sequences, around 21% of them singletons. Sequenced here: PBMCs from blood, sampled around 5 days after vaccination. This TCR was recovered from a man aged 50-59 years who received an inactivated influenza vaccine. The rearrangement joins TRBV5-1 to TRBJ2-7; 7 bases match TRBD1. CDR3 nucleotides: TGCGCCAGCGGCCGACAGGGATCGAGGGAGCAGTACTTC. Its protein product is CASGRQGSREQYF. Combining the CDR3 with reference TRBV5-1 and TRBJ2-7 gives the whole variable domain KAGVTQTPRYLIKTRGQQVTLSCSPISGHRSVSWYQQTPGQGLQFLFEYFSETQRNKGNFPGRFSGRQFSNSRSEMNVSTLELGDSALYLCASGRQGSREQYFGPGTRLTVT.